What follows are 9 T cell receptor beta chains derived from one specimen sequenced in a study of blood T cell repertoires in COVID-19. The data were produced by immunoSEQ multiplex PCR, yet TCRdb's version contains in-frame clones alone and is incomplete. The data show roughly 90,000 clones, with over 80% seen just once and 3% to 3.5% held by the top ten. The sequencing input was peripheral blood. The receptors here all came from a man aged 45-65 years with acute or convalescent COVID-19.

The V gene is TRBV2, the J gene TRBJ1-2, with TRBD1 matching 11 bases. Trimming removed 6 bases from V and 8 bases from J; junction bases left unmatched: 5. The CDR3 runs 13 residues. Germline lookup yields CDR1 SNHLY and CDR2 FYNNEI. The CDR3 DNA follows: TGTGCCAGCAGAGGGACAGGGGGTGGAGGCTACACCTTC. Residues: CASRGTGGGGYTF.

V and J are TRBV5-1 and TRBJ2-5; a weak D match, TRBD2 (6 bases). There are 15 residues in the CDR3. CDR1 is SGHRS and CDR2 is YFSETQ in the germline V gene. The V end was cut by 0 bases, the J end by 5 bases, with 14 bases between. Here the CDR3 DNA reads TGCGCCAGCAGCTTGGCCGGCGGGGCGGGGGAGACCCAGTACTTC. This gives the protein CASSLAGGAGETQYF. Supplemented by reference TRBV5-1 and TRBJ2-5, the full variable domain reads KAGVTQTPRYLIKTRGQQVTLSCSPISGHRSVSWYQQTPGQGLQFLFEYFSETQRNKGNFPGRFSGRQFSNSRSEMNVSTLELGDSALYLCASSLAGGAGETQYFGPGTRLLVL.

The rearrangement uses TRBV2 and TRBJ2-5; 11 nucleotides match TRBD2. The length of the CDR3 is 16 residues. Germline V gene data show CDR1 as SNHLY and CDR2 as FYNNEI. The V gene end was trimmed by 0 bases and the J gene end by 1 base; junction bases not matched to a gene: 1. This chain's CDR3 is CASSEAGTSGQETQYF. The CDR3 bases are TGTGCCAGCAGTGAAGCCGGGACTAGCGGCCAAGAGACCCAGTACTTC.

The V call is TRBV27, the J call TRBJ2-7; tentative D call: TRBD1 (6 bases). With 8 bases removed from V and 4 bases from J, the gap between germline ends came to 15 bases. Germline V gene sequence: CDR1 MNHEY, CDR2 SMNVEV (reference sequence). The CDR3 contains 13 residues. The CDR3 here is CASAITGLYEQYF. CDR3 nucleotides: TGTGCCAGCGCTATCACAGGGTTGTACGAGCAGTACTTC.

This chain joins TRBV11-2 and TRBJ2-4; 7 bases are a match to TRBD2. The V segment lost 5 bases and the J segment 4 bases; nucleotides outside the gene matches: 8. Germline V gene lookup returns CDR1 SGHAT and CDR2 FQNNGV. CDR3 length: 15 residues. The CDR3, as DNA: TGTGCCAGCAGCCCCGCTGTGGGAGGGAAAAACATTCAGTACTTC. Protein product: CASSPAVGGKNIQYF.

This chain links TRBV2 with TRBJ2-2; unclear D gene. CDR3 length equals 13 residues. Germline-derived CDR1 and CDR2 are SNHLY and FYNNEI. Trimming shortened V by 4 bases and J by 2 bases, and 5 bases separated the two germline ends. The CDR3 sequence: CASSGLNTGELFF. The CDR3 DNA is TGTGCCAGCAGTGGTCTTAACACCGGGGAGCTGTTTTTT.

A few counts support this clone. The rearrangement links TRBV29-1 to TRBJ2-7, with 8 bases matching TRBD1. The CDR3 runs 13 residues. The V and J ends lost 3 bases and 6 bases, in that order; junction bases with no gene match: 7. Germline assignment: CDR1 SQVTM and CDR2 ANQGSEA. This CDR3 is CSVEVTGGAEQYF. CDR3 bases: TGCAGCGTTGAGGTCACAGGGGGAGCCGAGCAGTACTTC.

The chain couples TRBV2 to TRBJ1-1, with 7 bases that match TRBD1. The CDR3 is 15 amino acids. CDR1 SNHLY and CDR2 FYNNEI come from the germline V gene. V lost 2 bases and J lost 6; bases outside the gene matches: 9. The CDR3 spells CASSEMAGGIAEAFF. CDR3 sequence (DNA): TGTGCCAGCAGTGAAATGGCAGGGGGTATCGCTGAAGCTTTCTTT.

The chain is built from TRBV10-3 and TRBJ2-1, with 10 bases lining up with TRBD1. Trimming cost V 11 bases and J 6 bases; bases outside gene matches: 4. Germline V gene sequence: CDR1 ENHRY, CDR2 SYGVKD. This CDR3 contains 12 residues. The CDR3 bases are TGTGCCGTGAGGACAGGGGGCAATGAGCAGTTCTTC. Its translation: CAVRTGGNEQFF.